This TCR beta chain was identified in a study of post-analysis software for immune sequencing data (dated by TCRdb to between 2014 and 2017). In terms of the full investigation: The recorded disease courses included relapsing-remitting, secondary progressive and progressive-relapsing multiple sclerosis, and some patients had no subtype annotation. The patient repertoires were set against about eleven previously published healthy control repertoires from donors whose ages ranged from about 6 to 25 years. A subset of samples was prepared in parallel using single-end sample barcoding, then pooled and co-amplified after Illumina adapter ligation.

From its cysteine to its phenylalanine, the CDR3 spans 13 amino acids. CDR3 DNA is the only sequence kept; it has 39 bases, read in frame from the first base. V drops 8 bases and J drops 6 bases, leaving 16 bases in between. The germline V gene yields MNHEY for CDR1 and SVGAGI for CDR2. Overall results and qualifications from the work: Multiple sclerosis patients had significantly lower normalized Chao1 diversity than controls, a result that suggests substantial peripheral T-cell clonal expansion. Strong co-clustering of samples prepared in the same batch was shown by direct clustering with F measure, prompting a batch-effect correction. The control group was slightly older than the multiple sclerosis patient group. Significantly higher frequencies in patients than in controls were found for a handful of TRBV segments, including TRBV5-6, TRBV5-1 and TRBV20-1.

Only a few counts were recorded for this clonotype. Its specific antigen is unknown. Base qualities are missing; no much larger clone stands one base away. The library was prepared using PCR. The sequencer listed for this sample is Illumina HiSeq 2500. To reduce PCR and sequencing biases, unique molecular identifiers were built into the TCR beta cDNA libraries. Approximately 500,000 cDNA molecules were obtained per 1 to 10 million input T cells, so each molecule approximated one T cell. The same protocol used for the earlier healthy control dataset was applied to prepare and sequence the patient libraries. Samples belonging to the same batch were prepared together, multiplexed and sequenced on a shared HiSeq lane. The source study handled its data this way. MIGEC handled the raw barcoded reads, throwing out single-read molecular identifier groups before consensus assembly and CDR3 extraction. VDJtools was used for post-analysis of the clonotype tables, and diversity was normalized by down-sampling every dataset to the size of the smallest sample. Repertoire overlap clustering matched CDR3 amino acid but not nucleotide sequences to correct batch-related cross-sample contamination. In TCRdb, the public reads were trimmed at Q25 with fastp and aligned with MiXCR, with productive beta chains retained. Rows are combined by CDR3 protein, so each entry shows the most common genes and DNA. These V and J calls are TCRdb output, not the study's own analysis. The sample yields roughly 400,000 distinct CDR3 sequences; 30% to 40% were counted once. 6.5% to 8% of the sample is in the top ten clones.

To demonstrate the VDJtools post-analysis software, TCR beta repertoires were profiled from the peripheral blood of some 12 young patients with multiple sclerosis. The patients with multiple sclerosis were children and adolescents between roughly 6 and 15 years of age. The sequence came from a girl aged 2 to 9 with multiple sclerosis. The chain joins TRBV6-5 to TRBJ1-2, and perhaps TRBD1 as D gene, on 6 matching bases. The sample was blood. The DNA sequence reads TGTGCCAGCGGGGGCCCCGGGGAAGATGGCTACACCTTC. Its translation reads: CASGGPGEDGYTF.